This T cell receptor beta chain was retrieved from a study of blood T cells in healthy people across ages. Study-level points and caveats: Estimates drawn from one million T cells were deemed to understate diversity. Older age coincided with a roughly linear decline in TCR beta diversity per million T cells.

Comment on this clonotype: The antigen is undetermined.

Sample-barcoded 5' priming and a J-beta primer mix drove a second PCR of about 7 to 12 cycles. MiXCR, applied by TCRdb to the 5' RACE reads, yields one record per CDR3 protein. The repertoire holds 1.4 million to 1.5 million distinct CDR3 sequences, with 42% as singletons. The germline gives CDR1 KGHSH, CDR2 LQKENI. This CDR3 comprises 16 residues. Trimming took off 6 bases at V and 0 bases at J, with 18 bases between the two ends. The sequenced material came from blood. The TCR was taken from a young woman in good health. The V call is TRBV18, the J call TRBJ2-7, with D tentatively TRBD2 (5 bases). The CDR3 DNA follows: TGTGCCAGCTCCCTGTCGATAGGAGGCCCCTCCTACGAGCAGTACTTC. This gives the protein CASSLSIGGPSYEQYF.